These 8 T cell receptor beta chains were sequenced from one sample in a study of neurological immune-mediated disorders. One entry per CDR3 protein, called by TCRdb with MiXCR from the 5' RACE reads. This table has about 46,000 distinct CDR3 sequences, roughly 2% appearing once. Sequencing was done on a sample of PBMCs. The receptors shown here come from a woman between 40 and 55 years old with multiple sclerosis.

This clonotype was seen at least ten times. The gene calls are TRBV7-3 and TRBJ2-1, with 9 nucleotides matching TRBD1. The CDR3 is made up of 15 amino acids. In germline, CDR1 is SGHTA, CDR2 FQGTGA. V lost 7 bases, J lost 9 bases, and 13 bases stayed unmatched. This CDR3 reads CASMGGTGSHGEQFF. CDR3 nucleotide sequence: TGTGCCAGCATGGGGGGGACAGGGAGTCATGGTGAGCAGTTCTTC.

In this sample, this clonotype turned up a few times. This may be a read error: a much more frequent sequence differs by one nucleotide. The chain joins TRBV3-1 to TRBJ2-7; 8 bases agree with TRBD2. CDR1 is LGHDT, CDR2 YNNKEL, per germline (reference sequence). There are 14 residues in the CDR3. V lost 1 base to trimming and J lost 3 bases; unmatched junction nucleotides: 2. The CDR3 loop is CASSQGRGDYEQYF. The CDR3 DNA is TGTGCCAGCAGCCAAGGGCGGGGGGACTACGAGCAGTACTTC.

This clonotype occurred many times. Its ends do not fully match the called genes, so a read error is possible. The chain recombines TRBV7-9 with TRBJ2-7; D is undetermined. The CDR3 runs to 13 residues. From germline, CDR1 is SEHNR and CDR2 FQNEAQ (reference sequence). The chain's CDR3 is CASSYLPEDEQYF. CDR3 in DNA: TGTGCCAGTAGCTATCTCCCTGAGGACGAGCAGTACTTC.

This clonotype was detected ten times or more. CDR3: CSARDPRMAAKNIQYF. In DNA form, the CDR3 reads TGCAGTGCTAGAGATCCCCGGATGGCAGCCAAAAACATTCAGTACTTC. The chain is built from TRBV20-1 and TRBJ2-4, with unresolved D. This CDR3 is 16 amino acids long. Between the trimmed V and J ends, which lost 0 bases and 0 bases, there was a span of 12 bases. Germline CDR1 DFQATT, CDR2 SNEGSKA (reference sequence).

This clonotype was detected many times. V usage is TRBV3-1 and J usage is TRBJ2-4; the match to TRBD2 covers 9 bases. V shed 3 bases and J 4 bases; nucleotides not matched to a gene: 4. CDR3 length: 15 amino acids. Germline lookup yields CDR1 LGHDT and CDR2 YNNKEL (reference sequence). Here the CDR3 reads CASSQARGGKNIQYF. For the CDR3, the DNA is TGTGCCAGCAGCCAGGCGCGGGGGGGTAAAAACATTCAGTACTTC.

This clonotype was seen repeatedly, ten times or more. The chain joins TRBV20-1 to TRBJ2-4; 7 bases are shared with TRBD2. Germline V CDR1 and CDR2: DFQATT, SNEGSKA (reference sequence). V trimming: 2 bases; J trimming: 0 bases; junction bases outside the gene matches: 7. The CDR3 consists of 16 residues. CDR3 sequence (DNA): TGCAGTGCTAGAAGTCCGGGGGGTATAGCCAAAAACATTCAGTACTTC. This codes for CSARSPGGIAKNIQYF.

This clonotype was detected many times. This chain links TRBV3-1 with TRBJ2-1; no firm D call. Germline V lookup: CDR1 LGHDT, CDR2 YNNKEL (reference sequence). The ends were cut back, 4 bases at V and 2 bases at J, with 12 bases in the middle. This CDR3 is 15 amino acids long. The CDR3 spells CASSLSTGAYNEQFF. The CDR3 DNA sequence: TGTGCCAGCAGCCTAAGCACCGGCGCCTACAATGAGCAGTTCTTC.

This clonotype was recorded at least ten times. This rearrangement joins TRBV5-1 to TRBJ1-1; D gene unclear. CDR3 size: 15 residues. Germline V gene data show CDR1 as SGHRS and CDR2 as YFSETQ. Trimming took off 0 bases at V and 0 bases at J, with 9 bases between the two ends. DNA for the CDR3: TGCGCCAGCAGCTTGGATTCCTTGGTGAACACTGAAGCTTTCTTT. Amino acids: CASSLDSLVNTEAFF.